The T cell receptor beta chain described here comes from a study of response to subunit inactivated influenza vaccine. Germline CDR1 LNHDA, CDR2 SQIVND (reference sequence). CDR3 size: 13 residues. V dropped 3 bases and J dropped 3 bases, with 9 bases sitting between them. One entry per CDR3 protein, called by TCRdb with MiXCR from the RT-PCR reads. The sample records more than 450,000 distinct CDR3 sequences, around 11% being singletons. These data also formed part of another study, on T cells expressing NK-cell markers. That paper adds: The TCR beta cDNA came from 5'RACE template switching with UMIs. One of eight sequenced donors was HCMV-seronegative; the other seven were seropositive. Four donors showed these clonotypes also leading the CD3+CD56-NKG2C+ fraction. Whether expanded NKG2C+ T cell clones recognized HCMV stayed uncertain.

The chain recombines TRBV19 with TRBJ2-7; the D gene is possibly TRBD1 (5 bases). The sample here was PBMCs from blood, taken on the day of vaccination. The sequence derives from a man over 45 who received an inactivated influenza vaccine. CDR3 protein: CASSMGRHYEQYF. CDR3 nucleotide sequence: TGTGCCAGTAGTATGGGGCGTCACTACGAGCAGTACTTC.